Listed here are 2 T cell receptor beta chains from one sample, sequenced in a study. The TRBV12-4/TRBJ1-2 clonotypes were amplified using barcode primers with ligated adaptors. A single record per CDR3 protein comes from TCRdb applying MiXCR to the multiplex PCR reads. The sample records over a thousand distinct CDR3 sequences, around 15% being singletons. Sequenced sample: naive CD4+ T cells sorted from blood. Sample subset: naive CD4+ T cells, CD4+CD45RA+CD25-. Receptors were obtained from a female donor with breast cancer.

This clonotype is medium-sized. The V and J genes are TRBV12-3 or TRBV12-4 and TRBJ1-2; D gene uncertain. CDR3 length: 14 residues. V lost 2 bases, J lost 4 bases, and 11 bases lay in between. This chain's CDR3 is CASSLKGSSYGYTF. The CDR3, as DNA: TGTGCCAGCAGTTTAAAGGGCAGTTCCTATGGCTACACCTTC.

This clonotype is labeled medium-sized. The rearrangement joins TRBV12-3 or TRBV12-4 to TRBJ1-2; D gene uncertain. The CDR3 is made up of 14 amino acids. Trimming pared 2 bases from V and 4 bases from J, leaving 11 bases between. CDR3 coding DNA: TGTGCCAGCAGTTTAATTCGATTTGGCTATGGCTACACCTTC. Translated, it gives CASSLIRFGYGYTF.